These 26 T cell receptor beta chains share one sample of origin, sequenced in a study of PD-L1 blockade in urothelial cancer. This table comes from immunoSEQ multiplex PCR, and its TCRdb copy is limited to in-frame clones, with some not included. The top ten hold more than 8% of the sample, which has about 81,000 clones, approximately 91% seen once. The sequencing here drew on PBMCs, taken around atezolizumab (anti-PD-L1) treatment. All receptors derive from a man aged 60 to 69 with urothelial cancer.

The gene calls are TRBV30 and TRBJ1-5, with 7 bases matching TRBD1. The CDR3 is made up of 14 amino acids. The V segment lost 0 bases and the J segment 5 bases; nucleotides outside the gene matches: 4. Germline CDR1 GTSNPN, CDR2 SVGIG (reference sequence). CDR3 in DNA: TGTGCCTGGAGTGTGACAGGGTTAGATCAGCCCCAGCATTTT. This encodes CAWSVTGLDQPQHF. Full variable domain (outside the CDR3, taken from reference TRBV30 and TRBJ1-5): SQTIHQWPATLVQPVGSPLSLECTVEGTSNPNLYWYRQAAGRGLQLLFYSVGIGQISSEVPQNLSASRPQDRQFILSSKKLLLSDSGFYLCAWSVTGLDQPQHFGDGTRLSIL.

The V gene is TRBV5-8, the J gene TRBJ2-3, with D possibly TRBD2 on 5 matching bases. The CDR3 covers 14 residues. Trimming took 3 bases from V and 0 from J, leaving 8 bases between them. Germline V gives CDR1 SGHTS, CDR2 YDEGEE. Here the CDR3 reads CASSSGISTDTQYF. CDR3 coding DNA: TGTGCCAGCAGCTCGGGGATTAGCACAGATACGCAGTATTTT.

The CDR3 here is CASSSTGTGPYEQYF. The CDR3 bases are TGTGCCAGCAGTTCGACCGGGACAGGCCCCTACGAGCAGTACTTC. The chain links TRBV28 to TRBJ2-7; TRBD1 agrees at 8 bases. The CDR3 is 15 residues long. The germline V gene has CDR1 MDHEN and CDR2 SYDVKM. J was trimmed by 2 bases and V by 4 bases; bases with no gene match: 7.

The chain uses TRBV7-2 and TRBJ2-7; 9 bases are shared with TRBD1. The CDR3 has 16 residues. The V and J ends lost 3 bases and 7 bases, in that order; junction bases with no gene match: 13. Looked up from germline, CDR1 is SGHTA and CDR2 is FQGNSA. The CDR3 DNA follows: TGTGCCAGCAGCTTCCGACCGGGACAGGGCCACCAGGAGCAGTACTTC. Protein: CASSFRPGQGHQEQYF.

This clone was recorded once. The chain joins TRBV7-8 to TRBJ2-5, with D perhaps TRBD2 (5 bases). The germline CDR1 and CDR2 sequences are SGHVS and FQNEAQ. The V gene lost 3 bases and the J gene lost 7 bases, with 6 bases spanning the gap. This CDR3 region has 11 residues. CDR3 in DNA: TGTGCCAGCAGCTTGGGAGTGACCCAGTACTTC. Protein product: CASSLGVTQYF.

V gene TRBV12-2 combines with J gene TRBJ1-5; the listed D gene, TRBD1, was not tested against the DNA. TRBV12-2 is a listed pseudogene. CDR3 size: 20 residues. DNA of the CDR3: TGTGCAAGTCGCTTAAGGGGACTGATAGGGACAGCTTATAGCAATCAGCCCCAGCATTTT. Protein sequence: CASRLRGLIGTAYSNQPQHF.

This clone was detected only once. The rearrangement links TRBV5-1 to TRBJ2-3, with D hard to call. Trimming stripped 0 bases from V and 3 bases from J, with 14 bases between. This CDR3 comprises 16 residues. Germline lookup yields CDR1 SGHRS and CDR2 YFSETQ. This CDR3 reads CASSLDFVVFTDTQYF. Here the CDR3 DNA reads TGCGCCAGCAGCTTGGATTTTGTAGTTTTTACAGATACGCAGTATTTT.

V gene TRBV27 combines with J gene TRBJ1-5; D might be TRBD1 (6 bases). This CDR3 region has 13 residues. Trimming took 8 bases from V and 6 from J, leaving 14 bases between them. The V gene's germline CDR1 is MNHEY and CDR2 SMNVEV (reference sequence). The CDR3 region is CASGRQGSQPQHF. DNA of the CDR3: TGTGCCAGCGGAAGGCAGGGGAGTCAGCCCCAGCATTTT.

The genes are TRBV28 and TRBJ2-5, with 9 nucleotides matching TRBD1. Germline CDR1 reads MDHEN; CDR2 reads SYDVKM. The CDR3 has 15 residues. Trimming took 5 bases from V and 4 from J; bases not matched to a gene: 8. The DNA of the CDR3 is TGTGCCAGCAGTATCCTGACAGGGGGGGCAGAGACCCAGTACTTC. Translating gives CASSILTGGAETQYF.

The chain joins TRBV28 to TRBJ1-4; 7 bases agree with TRBD1. The J segment lost 7 bases and the V segment lost 7 bases, leaving 6 bases of the junction unmatched. The CDR3 contains 13 residues. The germline CDR1 and CDR2 sequences are MDHEN and SYDVKM. As DNA, the CDR3 is TGTGCCAGCATGGCAGGGGGTAGTGAAAAACTGTTTTTT. This sequence encodes CASMAGGSEKLFF.

V and J are TRBV7-9 and TRBJ2-3, with D perhaps TRBD2 (5 bases). The ends were cut back, 2 bases at V and 3 bases at J, with 9 bases in the middle. This CDR3 contains 14 residues. From germline, CDR1 is SEHNR and CDR2 FQNEAQ (reference sequence). The CDR3 is CASSLSSGTDTQYF. DNA for the CDR3: TGTGCCAGCAGCTTATCGTCGGGGACAGATACGCAGTATTTT.

V gene TRBV11-2 combines with J gene TRBJ2-7, with 7 bases matching TRBD1. V shed 6 bases, J shed 3 bases, and the junction held 5 bases outside the gene matches. The CDR3 spans 13 residues. Germline values: CDR1 SGHAT, CDR2 FQNNGV. The CDR3 reads CASRRQGHYEQYF. The CDR3 bases are TGTGCCAGCAGAAGACAGGGACACTACGAGCAGTACTTC.

A few counts support this clone. V usage is TRBV19 and J usage is TRBJ1-5, with a tentative D call TRBD1 (5 bases). The CDR3 extends over 14 amino acids. Between the trimmed V and J ends, which lost 0 bases and 2 bases, there was a span of 5 bases. Looked up from germline, CDR1 is LNHDA and CDR2 is SQIVND (reference sequence). The CDR3 DNA is TGTGCCAGTAGTATAGACAGGGGCAATCAGCCCCAGCATTTT. Translating it yields CASSIDRGNQPQHF.

This chain links TRBV19 with TRBJ2-1; TRBD2 matches 7 bases. V lost 6 bases to trimming and J lost 4 bases; unmatched junction nucleotides: 9. The CDR3 is 15 residues long. Germline loops: CDR1 LNHDA, CDR2 SQIVND (reference sequence). The CDR3 region is CASSPGTTLYNEQFF. CDR3 DNA: TGTGCCAGTAGCCCCGGGACTACCCTTTACAATGAGCAGTTCTTC.

As DNA, the CDR3 is TGTGCCAGCTCACCGGTCAGGGGCGCCGGAAACACCATATATTTT. Its protein product is CASSPVRGAGNTIYF. The chain employs TRBV18 and TRBJ1-3, with D tentatively TRBD1 (6 bases). The ends were cut back, 3 bases at V and 4 bases at J, with 13 bases in the middle. The CDR3 is 15 residues long. Germline loops: CDR1 KGHSH, CDR2 LQKENI.

The chain combines TRBV7-6 with TRBJ2-2; the D is unclear. CDR1 is SGHVS, CDR2 FNYEAQ, per germline. V was cut by 5 bases and J by 0 bases, with 16 bases left in between. This CDR3 region has 17 residues. For the CDR3, the DNA is TGTGCCAGCAGCCGAATTCGAGCTACTTCGAACACCGGGGAGCTGTTTTTT. Protein: CASSRIRATSNTGELFF.

V usage is TRBV2 and J usage is TRBJ2-1; tentative D call: TRBD2 (6 bases). The CDR3 spans 16 residues. The V end was cut by 7 bases, the J end by 0 bases, with 16 bases between. Per germline, CDR1 SNHLY and CDR2 FYNNEI. The CDR3 sequence: CASTNPMGGSYNEQFF. CDR3 nucleotides: TGTGCCAGCACTAACCCGATGGGGGGCTCCTACAATGAGCAGTTCTTC.

This chain joins TRBV7-3 and TRBJ1-2; the D is unclear. This CDR3 is 13 amino acids long. The V gene lost 2 bases and the J gene lost 7 bases, with 11 bases spanning the gap. Germline loops: CDR1 SGHTA, CDR2 FQGTGA. CDR3: CASSLGEAGGYTF. In DNA form, the CDR3 reads TGTGCCAGCAGCTTAGGCGAAGCAGGTGGCTACACCTTC.

The V gene is TRBV2, the J gene TRBJ2-1; 9 bases are a match to TRBD2. CDR1 is SNHLY, CDR2 FYNNEI, per germline. This CDR3 contains 17 residues. Germline trimming cut 4 bases from V and 1 base from J; bases unmatched to any gene: 8. As DNA, the CDR3 is TGTGCCAGCAGTGGGACTAGCGCAACAAAATCCTACAATGAGCAGTTCTTC. This codes for CASSGTSATKSYNEQFF.

The chain has TRBV9 and TRBJ2-2, with no clear D. Trimming left V 0 bases short and J 1 base short, with 4 bases between. CDR1 and CDR2 from the germline V gene are SGDLS and YYNGEE. This CDR3 is 14 amino acids long. The CDR3 region has the DNA TGTGCCAGCAGCGTAGAGCGGAACACCGGGGAGCTGTTTTTT. Protein sequence: CASSVERNTGELFF.

The chain joins TRBV4-1 to TRBJ2-1, with TRBD1 matching 9 bases. This CDR3 spans 17 amino acids. Germline lookup yields CDR1 MGHRA and CDR2 YSYEKL. Trimming at V came to 4 bases and at J to 0 bases, leaving 7 bases not matched to a gene. The CDR3 region has the DNA TGCGCCAGCAGCCCTGATCCGGGACAGGGCTCCTACAATGAGCAGTTCTTC. Encoded protein: CASSPDPGQGSYNEQFF.

The rearrangement links TRBV29-1 to TRBJ1-2; the match to TRBD1 covers 10 bases. CDR1 and CDR2 from the germline V gene are SQVTM and ANQGSEA. The V segment lost 0 bases and the J segment 2 bases; nucleotides outside the gene matches: 3. The CDR3 spans 15 residues. In DNA form, the CDR3 reads TGCAGCGTTGAAGATCGGGGACAGGGGAACTATGGCTACACCTTC. Translated, it gives CSVEDRGQGNYGYTF.

This chain links TRBV19 with TRBJ1-1, with 8 bases lining up with TRBD1. With V trimmed by 7 bases and J by 4 bases, 5 bases remained unmatched. This CDR3 region has 13 residues. CDR1 and CDR2 (germline): LNHDA, SQIVND (reference sequence). The CDR3 sequence: CASIGRGPTEAFF. The DNA for the CDR3 is TGTGCCAGTATAGGCAGGGGGCCCACTGAAGCTTTCTTT.

This chain links TRBV18 with TRBJ1-4; 7 nucleotides agree with TRBD1. V lost 7 bases and J lost 4; bases outside the gene matches: 6. CDR3 length: 14 amino acids. Germline values: CDR1 KGHSH, CDR2 LQKENI. The CDR3, as DNA: TGTGCCAGCTTCGGACAGGAAGATAATGAAAAACTGTTTTTT. Amino acids: CASFGQEDNEKLFF.

This chain connects TRBV12-5 to TRBJ2-7, with D possibly being TRBD1 (6 bases). Germline assignment: CDR1 LGHNT and CDR2 FRNRAP. The CDR3 is made up of 14 amino acids. The V end was cut by 5 bases, the J end by 0 bases, with 11 bases between. The CDR3 reads CASGPWTDSYEQYF. The CDR3 bases are TGTGCTAGTGGTCCCTGGACAGACTCCTACGAGCAGTACTTC.

V usage is TRBV5-5 and J usage is TRBJ1-5; D might be TRBD1 (6 bases). CDR3 length: 15 amino acids. The germline V gene has CDR1 SGHKS and CDR2 YYEKEE (reference sequence). V was trimmed by 4 bases and J by 6 bases, leaving 17 bases between them. The CDR3 DNA sequence: TGTGCCAGCAGCCCCAAGGGGGGGACGGGTCAGCCCCAGCATTTT. This codes for CASSPKGGTGQPQHF.